These T cell receptor beta chains were read from a single sample in a study of blood T cell repertoires in COVID-19. Profiling relied on immunoSEQ multiplex PCR, and the TCRdb table lists in-frame clones only, not all of them. The sample carries about 180,000 clones, roughly 87% recorded once. The sample consisted of peripheral blood. These TCRs come from a woman in her fifties or sixties with acute or convalescent COVID-19. Each CDR3 is given with its conserved first and last residue. A D gene is named only where the DNA matches it firmly. The size entry is marked missing in some rows and otherwise reads once, few, many or a size class.

CDR3 protein,CDR3 DNA,V gene,D gene,J gene,clone size
CASSLANTEAFF,TGCGCCAGCAGCTTGGCAAACACTGAAGCTTTCTTT,TRBV5-1,NA,TRBJ1-1,NA
CASSVGQTNTGELFF,TGTGCCAGCAGCGTGGGACAGACCAACACCGGGGAGCTGTTTTTT,TRBV5-8,TRBD1,TRBJ2-2,NA
CASSQAGTGYRYEQYF,TGCGCCAGCAGCCAAGCCGGGACAGGGTACCGATACGAGCAGTACTTC,TRBV4-3,TRBD1,TRBJ2-7,NA
CASSGSGLAGYEQYF,TGTGCCAGCAGCGGGTCAGGGCTAGCGGGTTACGAGCAGTACTTC,TRBV7-2,TRBD2,TRBJ2-7,NA
CASSYSSSGGKSDTQYF,TGTGCCAGCAGTTACTCTTCTAGCGGGGGGAAGTCAGATACGCAGTATTTT,TRBV6-2/TRBV6-3,TRBD2,TRBJ2-3,NA
CASSVAGGPYEQYF,TGTGCCAGCAGCGTAGCGGGAGGACCCTACGAGCAGTACTTC,TRBV6-2/TRBV6-3,TRBD2,TRBJ2-7,NA
CAWTKGTGWTEAFF,TGTGCCTGGACTAAGGGGACAGGGTGGACTGAAGCTTTCTTT,TRBV30,TRBD1,TRBJ1-1,NA
CASSLNKDGLSGNTIYF,TGTGCCAGCAGCTTAAATAAGGACGGACTCTCTGGAAACACCATATATTTT,TRBV9,NA,TRBJ1-3,NA
CAIRRGGYGYTF,TGTGCCATCAGGAGGGGGGGTTATGGCTACACCTTC,TRBV10-3,NA,TRBJ1-2,NA
CASSLEGAGNQPQHF,TGTGCCAGCAGCTTGGAGGGGGCTGGAAATCAGCCCCAGCATTTT,TRBV5-8,TRBD1,TRBJ1-5,NA
CASSLRTGRETQYF,TGCGCCAGCAGCTTAAGGACAGGGAGAGAGACCCAGTACTTC,TRBV5-1,TRBD1,TRBJ2-5,NA
CASKATGSPAGNTIYF,TGTGCCAGCAAGGCGACAGGGAGTCCCGCTGGAAACACCATATATTTT,TRBV27,TRBD1,TRBJ1-3,NA
CASSLESSGRDTQYF,TGTGCCAGCAGCTTAGAGTCTAGCGGGAGAGATACGCAGTATTTT,TRBV11-2,TRBD2,TRBJ2-3,NA
CASSVGQGSSYEQYF,TGCGCCAGCAGCGTGGGACAGGGCAGCTCCTACGAGCAGTACTTC,TRBV5-1,TRBD1,TRBJ2-7,few
CASSETNRRRGSGANVLTF,TGTGCCAGCAGTGAGACCAATCGACGGCGAGGGAGTGGGGCCAACGTCCTGACTTTC,TRBV27,NA,TRBJ2-6,NA
CASSVGVRGTGELFF,TGTGCCAGCAGCGTAGGGGTTAGAGGTACCGGGGAGCTGTTTTTT,TRBV9,NA,TRBJ2-2,NA
CASSLDRGPNTEAFF,TGTGCCAGCAGCCTTGACAGGGGGCCGAACACTGAAGCTTTCTTT,TRBV7-9,TRBD1,TRBJ1-1,few
CAWTPGQSFGYTF,TGTGCCTGGACCCCGGGACAGAGTTTTGGCTACACCTTC,TRBV30,TRBD1,TRBJ1-2,NA
CASSGGGTEAFF,TGTGCCAGCTCCGGGGGGGGCACTGAAGCTTTCTTT,TRBV6-5,NA,TRBJ1-1,NA
CASSVNQETQYF,TGCGCCAGCAGCGTAAACCAAGAGACCCAGTACTTC,TRBV5-1,NA,TRBJ2-5,NA
CASSLSYYEQYF,TGTGCCAGCAGCTTGTCCTACTACGAGCAGTACTTC,TRBV5-6,NA,TRBJ2-7,NA
CASSTEPTGKLFF,TGCGCCAGCAGCACAGAACCCACCGGAAAACTGTTTTTT,TRBV5-1,NA,TRBJ1-4,NA
CASSHGAGNEQFF,TGTGCCAGCAGCCACGGAGCGGGAAATGAGCAGTTCTTC,TRBV12-3/TRBV12-4,TRBD2,TRBJ2-1,few
CASSTPGGLAGIREQYF,TGTGCCAGTAGTACTCCCGGGGGACTAGCGGGAATCAGGGAGCAGTACTTC,TRBV19,TRBD2,TRBJ2-7,NA
CASSLDRVSADTQYF,TGTGCCAGCAGCTTGGACAGGGTGTCGGCAGATACGCAGTATTTT,TRBV5-6,NA,TRBJ2-3,NA
CASSQGNRAGETQYF,TGCGCCAGCAGCCAAGGGAACCGGGCGGGGGAGACCCAGTACTTC,TRBV4-3,NA,TRBJ2-5,NA
CATRTSSYEQYF,TGTGCCACCCGGACTAGCTCCTACGAGCAGTACTTC,TRBV2,TRBD2,TRBJ2-7,NA
CASSMGRPGPETQYF,TGTGCCAGTAGTATGGGGCGGCCGGGTCCGGAGACCCAGTACTTC,TRBV19,NA,TRBJ2-5,NA
CASSVGGPYNEQFF,TGTGCCAGCAGTGTGGGGGGGCCGTACAATGAGCAGTTCTTC,TRBV2,NA,TRBJ2-1,NA
CASSSKDLWRNTEAFF,TGTGCCAGCAGCTCTAAGGACTTGTGGAGGAACACTGAAGCTTTCTTT,TRBV5-4,NA,TRBJ1-1,NA
CAINRDQGTEAFF,TGTGCCATCAACAGGGATCAGGGCACTGAAGCTTTCTTT,TRBV10-3,NA,TRBJ1-1,NA
CASSLLGGQGPSYEQYF,TGTGCCAGCAGCTTATTGGGTGGGCAGGGGCCCTCCTACGAGCAGTACTTC,TRBV7-8,NA,TRBJ2-7,few
CASSLTVGYNEQFF,TGCGCCAGCAGCTTGACCGTCGGCTACAATGAGCAGTTCTTC,TRBV5-1,NA,TRBJ2-1,NA
CASSSYTISNQPQHF,TGTGCCAGCAGCTCGTACACCATTAGCAATCAGCCCCAGCATTTT,TRBV5-8,NA,TRBJ1-5,NA
CASQQGWYGYTF,TGTGCCAGCCAACAGGGTTGGTATGGCTACACCTTC,TRBV6-5,NA,TRBJ1-2,NA
CASSEFGGFGQETQYF,TGTGCCAGCAGTGAATTCGGGGGATTTGGGCAAGAGACCCAGTACTTC,TRBV6-1,NA,TRBJ2-5,NA
CASSQESVSYEQYF,TGCGCCAGCAGCCAAGAATCCGTCTCCTACGAGCAGTACTTC,TRBV4-1,NA,TRBJ2-7,NA
CASSPTATGELFF,TGTGCCAGCTCACCAACTGCGACCGGGGAGCTGTTTTTT,TRBV18,NA,TRBJ2-2,NA
CASSQPNRGVGYYGYTF,TGCGCCAGCAGCCAACCCAACAGGGGAGTGGGTTACTATGGCTACACCTTC,TRBV4-1,TRBD1,TRBJ1-2,NA
CASSKRGDTEPQHF,TGTGCCAGCAGCAAACGGGGTGATACGGAGCCCCAGCATTTT,TRBV7-6,NA,TRBJ1-5,NA
CSVFRGNTEAFF,TGCAGCGTCTTCAGGGGAAACACTGAAGCTTTCTTT,TRBV29-1,NA,TRBJ1-1,NA
CSVENYQGGVLSYNEQFF,TGCAGCGTTGAAAATTACCAGGGAGGAGTACTCTCCTACAATGAGCAGTTCTTC,TRBV29-1,NA,TRBJ2-1,NA
CSARTGQGVSYGYTF,TGCAGCGCCAGAACGGGACAGGGCGTAAGCTATGGCTACACCTTC,TRBV29-1,TRBD1,TRBJ1-2,NA
CASSLTPGQGFGTQYF,TGCGCCAGCAGCCTTACTCCGGGACAGGGGTTCGGGACCCAGTACTTC,TRBV5-1,TRBD1,TRBJ2-5,NA
CASSPGQGARPQHF,TGTGCCAGCAGTCCCGGACAGGGAGCCCGGCCCCAGCATTTT,TRBV5-8,TRBD1,TRBJ1-5,once
CASSGRQGGKLFF,TGTGCCAGCAGCGGCCGACAGGGAGGAAAACTGTTTTTT,TRBV9,TRBD1,TRBJ1-4,NA
CASSYSTQGLNGYTF,TGTGCCAGCAGTTACTCGACCCAGGGGCTAAATGGCTACACCTTC,TRBV6-5,NA,TRBJ1-2,NA
CASSSSHPGGYTF,TGTGCCAGCAGTTCGTCTCACCCGGGAGGCTACACCTTC,TRBV6-2/TRBV6-3,NA,TRBJ1-2,once
CASSPGTGDSPLHF,TGTGCCAGCTCACCCGGGACAGGGGATTCACCCCTCCACTTT,TRBV18,TRBD1,TRBJ1-6,NA
CSVGHAEAFF,TGCAGCGTTGGACACGCTGAAGCTTTCTTT,TRBV29-1,NA,TRBJ1-1,NA
CASSPTGSAEQFF,TGTGCCAGCAGCCCGACTGGTTCGGCTGAGCAGTTCTTC,TRBV3-1/TRBV3-2,NA,TRBJ2-1,NA
CASNHRSNQPQHF,TGTGCCAGTAACCACAGAAGCAATCAGCCCCAGCATTTT,TRBV19,NA,TRBJ1-5,once
CASRTGNTEAFF,TGTGCCTCACGGACAGGAAACACTGAAGCTTTCTTT,TRBV19,TRBD1,TRBJ1-1,few